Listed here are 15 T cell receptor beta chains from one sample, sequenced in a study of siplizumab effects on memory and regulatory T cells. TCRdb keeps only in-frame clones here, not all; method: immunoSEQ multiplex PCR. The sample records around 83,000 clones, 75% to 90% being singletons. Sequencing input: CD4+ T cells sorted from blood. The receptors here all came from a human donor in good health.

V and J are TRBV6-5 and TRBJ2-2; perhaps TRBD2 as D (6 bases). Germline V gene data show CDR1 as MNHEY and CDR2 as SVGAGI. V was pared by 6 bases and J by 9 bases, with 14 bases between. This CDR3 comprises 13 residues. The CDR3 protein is CASSQEGQRELFF. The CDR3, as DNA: TGTGCCAGCAGCCAGGAGGGCCAACGGGAGCTGTTTTTT.

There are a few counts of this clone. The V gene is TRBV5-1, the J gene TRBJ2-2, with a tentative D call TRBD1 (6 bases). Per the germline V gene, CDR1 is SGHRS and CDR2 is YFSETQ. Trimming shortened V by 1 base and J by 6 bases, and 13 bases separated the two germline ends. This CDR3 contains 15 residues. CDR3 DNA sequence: TGCGCCAGCAGCTTGAACAGGGAGATCTCCGGGGAGCTGTTTTTT. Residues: CASSLNREISGELFF.

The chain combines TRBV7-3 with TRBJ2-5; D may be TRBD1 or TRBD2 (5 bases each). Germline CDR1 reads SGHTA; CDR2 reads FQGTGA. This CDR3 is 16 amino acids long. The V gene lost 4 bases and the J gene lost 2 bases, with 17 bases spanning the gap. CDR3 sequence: CASSSLSPWGQETQYF. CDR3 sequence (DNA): TGTGCCAGCAGCTCGTTAAGCCCCTGGGGGCAAGAGACCCAGTACTTC.

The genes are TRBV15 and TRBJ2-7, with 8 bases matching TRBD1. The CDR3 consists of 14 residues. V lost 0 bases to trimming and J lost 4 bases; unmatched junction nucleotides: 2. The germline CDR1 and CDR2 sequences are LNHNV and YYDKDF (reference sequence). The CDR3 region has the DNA TGTGCCACCAGCAGAGACAGGGGGCCGTACGAGCAGTACTTC. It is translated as CATSRDRGPYEQYF.

The CDR3 sequence: CASSWSSGGIYEQFF. CDR3 bases: TGCGCCAGCAGCTGGTCTAGCGGGGGTATCTATGAGCAGTTCTTC. This chain joins TRBV5-1 and TRBJ2-1; 10 bases agree with TRBD2. V lost 3 bases to trimming and J lost 8 bases; unmatched junction nucleotides: 8. The CDR3 runs 15 residues. CDR1 and CDR2 (germline): SGHRS, YFSETQ.

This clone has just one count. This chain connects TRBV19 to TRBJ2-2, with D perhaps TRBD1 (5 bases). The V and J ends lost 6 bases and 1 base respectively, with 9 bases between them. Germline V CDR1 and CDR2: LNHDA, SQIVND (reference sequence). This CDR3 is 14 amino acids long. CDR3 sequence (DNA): TGTGCCAGTAGGTCCAGGGAGAACACCGGGGAGCTGTTTTTT. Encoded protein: CASRSRENTGELFF. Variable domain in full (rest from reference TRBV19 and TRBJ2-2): DGGITQSPKYLFRKEGQNVTLSCEQNLNHDAMYWYRQDPGQGLRLIYYSQIVNDFQKGDIAEGYSVSREKKESFPLTVTSAQKNPTAFYLCASRSRENTGELFFGEGSRLTVL.

This chain's CDR3 is CASSSLPGDGREAYEQYF. The CDR3 DNA reads TGTGCCAGCAGTTCCCTCCCAGGGGATGGTAGGGAGGCCTACGAGCAGTACTTC. The chain uses TRBV28 and TRBJ2-7; D could derive from TRBD1 or TRBD2 (6 bases each). V lost 4 bases and J lost 2, with 24 bases in between. The CDR3 sequence is 18 residues long. CDR1 and CDR2 (germline): MDHEN, SYDVKM.

The CDR3 nucleotides read TGTGCCAGCAGTCAGTCCGGGACTAGCGCCGAGACCCAGTACTTC. It specifies CASSQSGTSAETQYF. The gene calls are TRBV6-6 and TRBJ2-5; 10 positions agree with TRBD2. CDR1 and CDR2 (germline): MNHNY, SVGAGI (reference sequence). CDR3 length: 15 amino acids. V dropped 5 bases and J dropped 5; count of bases not matched to a gene: 8.

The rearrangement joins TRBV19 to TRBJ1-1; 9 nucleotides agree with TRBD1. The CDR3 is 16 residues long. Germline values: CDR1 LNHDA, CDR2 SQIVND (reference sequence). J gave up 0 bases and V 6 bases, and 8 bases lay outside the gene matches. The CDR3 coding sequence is TGTGCCAGTAGCAAACGGACAGGGGAGATGAACACTGAAGCTTTCTTT. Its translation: CASSKRTGEMNTEAFF.

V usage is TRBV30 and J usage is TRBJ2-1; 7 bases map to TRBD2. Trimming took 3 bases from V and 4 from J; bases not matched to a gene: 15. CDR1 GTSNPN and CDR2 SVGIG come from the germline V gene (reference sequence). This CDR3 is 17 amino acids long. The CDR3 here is CAWRRIGGSMVYNEQFF. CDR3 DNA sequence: TGTGCCTGGAGACGCATTGGCGGGAGTATGGTTTACAATGAGCAGTTCTTC. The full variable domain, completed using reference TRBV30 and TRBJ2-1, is SQTIHQWPATLVQPVGSPLSLECTVEGTSNPNLYWYRQAAGRGLQLLFYSVGIGQISSEVPQNLSASRPQDRQFILSSKKLLLSDSGFYLCAWRRIGGSMVYNEQFFGPGTRLTVL.

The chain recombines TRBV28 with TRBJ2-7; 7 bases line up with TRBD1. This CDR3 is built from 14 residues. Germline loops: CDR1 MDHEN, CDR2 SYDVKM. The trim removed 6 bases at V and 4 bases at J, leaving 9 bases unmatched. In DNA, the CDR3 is TGTGCCAGCAGGTTTTCGACAGGGTCGTACGAGCAGTACTTC. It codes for CASRFSTGSYEQYF.

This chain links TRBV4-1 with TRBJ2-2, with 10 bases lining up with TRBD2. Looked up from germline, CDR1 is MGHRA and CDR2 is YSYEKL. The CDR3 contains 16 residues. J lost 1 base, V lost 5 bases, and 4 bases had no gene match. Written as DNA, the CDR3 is TGCGCCAGCAGCTATAGGACTAGCGGGAACACCGGGGAGCTGTTTTTT. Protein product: CASSYRTSGNTGELFF.

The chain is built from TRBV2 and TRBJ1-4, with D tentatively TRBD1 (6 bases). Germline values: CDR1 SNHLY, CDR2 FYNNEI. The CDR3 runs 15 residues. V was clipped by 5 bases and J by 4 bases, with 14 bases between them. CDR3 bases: TGTGCCAGCAGTAAAACAGGGAGGGGTAATGAAAAACTGTTTTTT. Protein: CASSKTGRGNEKLFF. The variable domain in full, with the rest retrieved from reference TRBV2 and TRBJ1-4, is EPEVTQTPSHQVTQMGQEVILRCVPISNHLYFYWYRQILGQKVEFLVSFYNNEISEKSEIFDDQFSVERPDGSNFTLKIRSTKLEDSAMYFCASSKTGRGNEKLFFGSGTQLSVL.

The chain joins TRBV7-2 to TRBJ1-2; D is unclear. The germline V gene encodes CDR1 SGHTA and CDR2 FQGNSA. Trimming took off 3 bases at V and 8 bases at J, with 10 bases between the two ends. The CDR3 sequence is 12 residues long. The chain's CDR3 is CASSFLRGGYTF. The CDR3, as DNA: TGTGCCAGCAGCTTTCTCCGTGGGGGCTACACCTTC.

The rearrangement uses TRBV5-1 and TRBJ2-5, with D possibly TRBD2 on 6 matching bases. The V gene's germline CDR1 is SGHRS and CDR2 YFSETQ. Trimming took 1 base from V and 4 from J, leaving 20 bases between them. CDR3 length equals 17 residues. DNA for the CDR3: TGCGCCAGCAGCTTGTTTGCAGGGCAAGGAGCGGGAGAGACCCAGTACTTC. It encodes CASSLFAGQGAGETQYF.